A selection of T cell receptor beta chains follows, all from one sample in a study of vaccination and CD4 T cells after COVID-19. Their antigens are not known. TCRdb redid the calling of the PCR reads with MiXCR, one entry per CDR3 protein. Here the sample spans more than 8,000 distinct CDR3 sequences, roughly 24% being singletons. The sequenced sample was CD4+ T cells from blood, cultured in vitro, obtained after SARS-CoV-2 vaccination. All receptors derive from a human donor who had recovered from COVID-19. Each CDR3 is given with its conserved first and last residue. A D gene is named only where the DNA matches it firmly. Not every row has a clone size; where given, it reads once, few, many or a size class.

j_call d_call clone_size v_call cdr3_aa cdr3_nt
TRBJ1-2 TRBD1 NA TRBV5-1 CASSVTGGTNYGYTF TGCGCCAGCAGCGTTACAGGGGGAACAAACTATGGCTACACCTTC
TRBJ2-6 TRBD1 few TRBV6-5 CASSYRTGYTGSGANVLTF TGTGCCAGCAGTTACCGGACAGGGTATACGGGCTCTGGGGCCAACGTCCTGACTTTC
TRBJ2-5 TRBD1 few TRBV6-2/TRBV6-3 CASNTWDREETQYF TGTGCCAGCAATACTTGGGACAGGGAAGAGACCCAGTACTTC
TRBJ2-3 NA few TRBV27 CASRWRGHTDTQYF TGTGCCAGCAGATGGCGGGGCCACACAGATACGCAGTATTTT
TRBJ2-7 NA NA TRBV9 CASSVAIRDAEQYF TGTGCCAGCAGCGTAGCTATCAGGGACGCCGAGCAGTACTTC
TRBJ1-2 NA few TRBV4-3 CASSQVSGVDGYTF TGCGCCAGCAGCCAAGTGTCAGGGGTCGATGGCTACACCTTC
TRBJ2-1 NA few TRBV7-9 CASSLGLVGDSYNEQFF TGTGCCAGCAGCTTAGGTCTCGTTGGCGACTCCTACAATGAGCAGTTCTTC
TRBJ1-5 NA medium-sized TRBV20-1 CSARRTRRATYSNQPQHF TGCAGTGCTAGGAGGACGCGGCGAGCGACGTATAGCAATCAGCCCCAGCATTTT
TRBJ2-3 TRBD2 NA TRBV5-1 CASSSQGWASGTDTQYF TGCGCCAGCAGCTCCCAAGGGTGGGCTAGCGGAACAGATACGCAGTATTTT
TRBJ1-2 NA once TRBV12-3/TRBV12-4 CASSDGGGWGYTF TGTGCCAGCAGCGATGGAGGGGGTTGGGGCTACACCTTC
TRBJ2-1 NA medium-sized TRBV28 CASSLQGTEQFF TGTGCCAGCAGCCTCCAGGGAACTGAGCAGTTCTTC
TRBJ2-5 NA NA TRBV24-1 CATSAARGTQETQYF TGTGCCACCAGTGCAGCTAGAGGTACCCAAGAGACCCAGTACTTC
TRBJ2-7 TRBD2 few TRBV7-8 CASSLVPTSVLFEQYF TGTGCCAGCAGCTTAGTCCCCACTAGCGTGCTATTCGAGCAGTACTTC
TRBJ1-2 TRBD1 NA TRBV19 CASSTRQGAYGYTF TGTGCCAGTAGTACCCGACAGGGGGCGTATGGCTACACCTTC
TRBJ1-1 NA NA TRBV7-9 CASSLGGWTLMNTEAFF TGTGCCAGCAGCTTAGGGGGATGGACCCTTATGAACACTGAAGCTTTCTTT
TRBJ2-7 TRBD2 few TRBV20-1 CSARGASGRGHEQYF TGCAGTGCTAGAGGAGCTAGCGGGAGAGGGCACGAGCAGTACTTC
TRBJ2-7 TRBD1 NA TRBV2 CAVTGTGPYEQYF TGTGCCGTTACCGGGACAGGGCCCTACGAGCAGTACTTC
TRBJ1-1 NA few TRBV7-3 CASSTRGGSTEAFF TGTGCCAGCAGCACCCGGGGGGGCTCCACTGAAGCTTTCTTT
TRBJ1-3 NA NA TRBV29-1 CSVDGGGNTIYF TGCAGCGTTGATGGGGGTGGAAACACCATATATTTT
TRBJ1-1 TRBD1 NA TRBV29-1 CSVGTGGKDPFF TGCAGCGTAGGGACAGGCGGGAAGGACCCTTTCTTT
TRBJ1-5 TRBD1 NA TRBV19 CASSLDRAEQPQHF TGTGCCAGTAGTCTTGACAGGGCCGAACAGCCCCAGCATTTT
TRBJ1-5 NA few TRBV7-9 CASNLGGYSNQPQHF TGTGCCAGCAACTTAGGAGGGTATAGCAATCAGCCCCAGCATTTT
TRBJ2-1 TRBD2 NA TRBV9 CASGSGNSYNEQFF TGTGCCAGCGGAAGCGGGAACTCCTACAATGAGCAGTTCTTC
TRBJ2-1 NA NA TRBV5-1 CASKRGGESYNEQFF TGCGCCAGCAAACGAGGAGGGGAAAGCTACAATGAGCAGTTCTTC
TRBJ2-1 NA NA TRBV7-2 CASSLGGTVVYNEQFF TGTGCCAGCAGCCTCGGCGGGACTGTTGTCTACAATGAGCAGTTCTTC